The clone carrying this T cell receptor beta chain was observed a single time. The antigen is undetermined. CDR3 length equals 13 residues. V lost 6 bases, J lost 4 bases, and 11 bases lay in between. Germline CDR1 and CDR2: MNHNY and SVGAGI (reference sequence). Assays were performed on about 100,000 TCR templates per sample. Assay: immunoSEQ multiplex PCR; the TCRdb copy retains only in-frame clones and omits some. The sample records some 41,000 clones, roughly 90% being singletons. Unstimulated naive, memory, effector memory and TEMRA subsets from a few donor pairs underwent sequencing. This specimen comes from a study of siplizumab effects on memory and regulatory T cells. Study conclusions and caveats: Proliferating siplizumab-cultured Tregs lacked confirmed suppressive function. Proliferating clones, CD4+ or CD8+, lacked an assignable naive or memory phenotype in roughly 80-97% of cases.

The rearrangement uses TRBV6-6 and TRBJ2-3; D remains unclear. Sequencing was done on a sample of naive CD4+ T cells sorted from blood. This sequence was found in a human donor in good health. CDR3 in DNA: TGTGCCAGCAGATCCTCGTCGGCAGATACGCAGTATTTT. It yields the protein CASRSSSADTQYF.